This T cell receptor (beta chain) emerged from a study of T cell changes during pregnancy in multiple sclerosis. With 2 bases removed from V and 6 bases from J, the gap between germline ends came to 8 bases. Germline V gene sequence: CDR1 MDHEN, CDR2 SYDVKM. This CDR3 has 13 residues. Profiled with immunoSEQ multiplex PCR; TCRdb holds only in-frame clones, not every one. The table lists 35,000 to 50,000 clones, roughly nine tenths of them singletons. This chain connects TRBV28 to TRBJ2-1; D is ambiguous. The input for sequencing was CD4+ T cells from peripheral blood mononuclear cells, taken in the first trimester of pregnancy. This sequence was found in a female donor with multiple sclerosis, enrolled in a pregnancy study. The CDR3 here is CASSLGPFNEQFF. CDR3 DNA sequence: TGTGCCAGCAGTTTAGGCCCTTTCAATGAGCAGTTCTTC.